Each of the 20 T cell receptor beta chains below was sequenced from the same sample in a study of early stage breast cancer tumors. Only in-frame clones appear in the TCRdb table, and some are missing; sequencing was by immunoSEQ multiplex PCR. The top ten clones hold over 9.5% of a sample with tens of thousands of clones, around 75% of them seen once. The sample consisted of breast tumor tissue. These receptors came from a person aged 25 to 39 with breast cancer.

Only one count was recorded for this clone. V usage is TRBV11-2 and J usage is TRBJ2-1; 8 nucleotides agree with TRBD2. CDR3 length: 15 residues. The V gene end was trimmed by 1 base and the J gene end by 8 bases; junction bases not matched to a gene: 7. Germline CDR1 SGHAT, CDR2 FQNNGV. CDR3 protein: CASSLGPGGRHEQFF. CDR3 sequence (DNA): TGTGCCAGCAGCTTAGGGCCGGGAGGGCGCCATGAGCAGTTCTTC.

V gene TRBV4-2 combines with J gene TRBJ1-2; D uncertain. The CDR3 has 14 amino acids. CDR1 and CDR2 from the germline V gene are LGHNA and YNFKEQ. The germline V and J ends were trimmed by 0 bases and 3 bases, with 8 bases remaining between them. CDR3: CASSQEAADYGYTF. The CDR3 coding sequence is TGTGCCAGCAGCCAAGAGGCAGCGGACTATGGCTACACCTTC.

CDR3 DNA sequence: TGTGCCAGCAGTTTATTTCTGGGGATAGGGGAGACCCAGTACTTC. Protein sequence: CASSLFLGIGETQYF. The genes are TRBV27 and TRBJ2-5; D remains ambiguous. From germline, CDR1 is MNHEY and CDR2 SMNVEV (reference sequence). The V and J ends lost 1 base and 5 bases respectively, with 14 bases between them. The length of the CDR3 is 15 residues.

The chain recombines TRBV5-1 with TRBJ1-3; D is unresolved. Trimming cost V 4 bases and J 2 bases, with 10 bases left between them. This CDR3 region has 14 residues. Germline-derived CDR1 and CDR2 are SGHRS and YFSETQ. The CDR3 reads CASSEGHAGNTIYF. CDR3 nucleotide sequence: TGCGCCAGCAGCGAGGGCCATGCTGGAAACACCATATATTTT.

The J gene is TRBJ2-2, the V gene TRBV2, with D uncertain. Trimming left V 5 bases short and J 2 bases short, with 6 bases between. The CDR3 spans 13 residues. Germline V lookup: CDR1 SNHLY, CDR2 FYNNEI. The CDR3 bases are TGTGCCAGCAGTCCTGAAAACACCGGGGAGCTGTTTTTT. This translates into CASSPENTGELFF.

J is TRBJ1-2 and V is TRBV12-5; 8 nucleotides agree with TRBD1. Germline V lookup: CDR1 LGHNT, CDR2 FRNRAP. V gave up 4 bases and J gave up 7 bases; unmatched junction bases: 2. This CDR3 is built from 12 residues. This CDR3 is CASGWTGSGYTF. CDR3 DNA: TGTGCTAGTGGTTGGACAGGGAGTGGCTACACCTTC.

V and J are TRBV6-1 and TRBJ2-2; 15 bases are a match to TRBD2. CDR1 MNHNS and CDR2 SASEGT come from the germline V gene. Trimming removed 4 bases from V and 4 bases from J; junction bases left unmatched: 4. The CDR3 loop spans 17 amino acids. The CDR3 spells CASSAGLAGGITGELFF. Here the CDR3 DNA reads TGTGCCAGCAGTGCGGGACTAGCGGGAGGAATCACCGGGGAGCTGTTTTTT.

This CDR3 is CASSPGTSAYNEQFF. CDR3 DNA sequence: TGTGCCAGCTCGCCTGGGACTAGCGCCTACAATGAGCAGTTCTTC. The rearrangement uses TRBV6-1 and TRBJ2-1, with TRBD2 identical over 10 bases. This CDR3 is built from 15 residues. Per germline, CDR1 MNHNS and CDR2 SASEGT. The ends lost 8 bases at V and 2 bases at J; junction bases unmatched: 6.

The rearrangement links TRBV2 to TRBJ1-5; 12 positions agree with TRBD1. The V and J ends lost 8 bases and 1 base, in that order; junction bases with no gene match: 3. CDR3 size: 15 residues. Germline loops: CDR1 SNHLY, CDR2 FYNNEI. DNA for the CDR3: TGTGCCAGCGGGGGACAGGGGGCGAGCAATCAGCCCCAGCATTTT. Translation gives CASGGQGASNQPQHF.

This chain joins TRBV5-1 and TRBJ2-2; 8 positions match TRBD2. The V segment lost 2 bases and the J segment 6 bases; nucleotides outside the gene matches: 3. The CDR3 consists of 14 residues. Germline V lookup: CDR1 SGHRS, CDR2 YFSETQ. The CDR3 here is CASSLGLAAGELFF. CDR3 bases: TGCGCCAGCAGCTTAGGACTAGCAGCCGGGGAGCTGTTTTTT.

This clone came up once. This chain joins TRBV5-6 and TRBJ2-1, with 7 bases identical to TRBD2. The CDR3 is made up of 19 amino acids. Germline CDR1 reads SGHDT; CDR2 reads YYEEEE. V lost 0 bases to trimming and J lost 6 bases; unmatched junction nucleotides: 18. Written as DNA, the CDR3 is TGTGCCAGCAGCTTGGGGGCGACTACTCGTGGGAGGGCCTTCAATGAGCAGTTCTTC. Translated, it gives CASSLGATTRGRAFNEQFF. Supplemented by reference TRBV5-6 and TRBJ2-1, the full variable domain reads DAGVTQSPTHLIKTRGQQVTLRCSPKSGHDTVSWYQQALGQGPQFIFQYYEEEERQRGNFPDRFSGHQFPNYSSELNVNALLLGDSALYLCASSLGATTRGRAFNEQFFGPGTRLTVL.

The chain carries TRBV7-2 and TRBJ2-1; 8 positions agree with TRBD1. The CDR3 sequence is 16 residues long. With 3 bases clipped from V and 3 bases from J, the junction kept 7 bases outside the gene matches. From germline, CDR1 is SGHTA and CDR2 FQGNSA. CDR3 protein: CASSLTTGGGYNEQFF. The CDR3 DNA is TGTGCCAGCAGCTTGACTACAGGGGGAGGCTACAATGAGCAGTTCTTC.

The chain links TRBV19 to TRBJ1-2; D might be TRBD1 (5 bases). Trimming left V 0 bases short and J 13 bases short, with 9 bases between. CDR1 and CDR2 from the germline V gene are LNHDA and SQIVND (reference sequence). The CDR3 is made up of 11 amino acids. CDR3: CASSIEGDSTF. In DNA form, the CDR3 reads TGTGCCAGTAGTATAGAGGGAGACAGCACCTTC.

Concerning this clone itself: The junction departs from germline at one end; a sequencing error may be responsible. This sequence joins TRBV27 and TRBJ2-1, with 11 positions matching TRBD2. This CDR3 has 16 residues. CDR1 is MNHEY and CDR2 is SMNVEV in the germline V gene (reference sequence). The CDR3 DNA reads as TGTGCCAGCGGGGGGCTGGGACTAGCGGCCTATAATGAGCAGTTCTTC. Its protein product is CASGGLGLAAYNEQFF.

CDR3 sequence: CASSESFGGTSGANVLTF. As DNA, the CDR3 is TGTGCCAGCAGTGAATCCTTTGGCGGTACCTCTGGGGCCAACGTCCTGACTTTC. This rearrangement joins TRBV6-1 to TRBJ2-6; D is unresolved. V shed 2 bases and J shed 0 bases, with 14 bases lying between them. In germline, CDR1 is MNHNS, CDR2 SASEGT. The CDR3 is 18 amino acids.

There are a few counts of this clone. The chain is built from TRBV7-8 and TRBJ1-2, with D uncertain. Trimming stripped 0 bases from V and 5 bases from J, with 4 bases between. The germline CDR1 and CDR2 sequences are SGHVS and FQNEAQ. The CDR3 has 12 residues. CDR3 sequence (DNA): TGTGCCAGCAGCTTAGCCACATATGGCTACACCTTC. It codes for CASSLATYGYTF.

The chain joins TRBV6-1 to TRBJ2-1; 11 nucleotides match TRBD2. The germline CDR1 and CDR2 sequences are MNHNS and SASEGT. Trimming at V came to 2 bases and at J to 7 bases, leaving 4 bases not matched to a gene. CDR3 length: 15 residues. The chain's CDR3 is CASSELLAGANEQFF. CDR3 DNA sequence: TGTGCCAGCAGTGAACTACTAGCGGGAGCAAATGAGCAGTTCTTC.

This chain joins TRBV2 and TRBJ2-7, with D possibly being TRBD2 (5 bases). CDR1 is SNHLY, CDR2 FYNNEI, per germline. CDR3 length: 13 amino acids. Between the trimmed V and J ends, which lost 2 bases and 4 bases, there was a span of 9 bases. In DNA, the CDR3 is TGTGCCAGCAGTGAACCGGGGTCTTACGAGCAGTACTTC. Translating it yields CASSEPGSYEQYF. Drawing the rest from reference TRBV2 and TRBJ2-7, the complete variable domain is EPEVTQTPSHQVTQMGQEVILRCVPISNHLYFYWYRQILGQKVEFLVSFYNNEISEKSEIFDDQFSVERPDGSNFTLKIRSTKLEDSAMYFCASSEPGSYEQYFGPGTRLTVT.

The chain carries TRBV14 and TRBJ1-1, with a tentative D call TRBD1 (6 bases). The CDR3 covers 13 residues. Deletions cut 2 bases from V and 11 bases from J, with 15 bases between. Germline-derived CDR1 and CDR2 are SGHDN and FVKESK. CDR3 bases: TGTGCCAGCAGCCAAAACAGGGAGGGAGGTGCTTTCTTT. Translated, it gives CASSQNREGGAFF.

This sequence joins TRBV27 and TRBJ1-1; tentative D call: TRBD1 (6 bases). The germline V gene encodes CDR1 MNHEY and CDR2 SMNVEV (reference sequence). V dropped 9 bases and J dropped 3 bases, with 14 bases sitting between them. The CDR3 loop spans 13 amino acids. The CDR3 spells CASLGTKHTEAFF. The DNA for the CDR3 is TGTGCCAGTTTAGGGACAAAACACACTGAAGCTTTCTTT.